The 18 T cell receptor beta chains below come from one sample, sequenced in a study of CD8+CD57+ T cells in acquired aplastic anemia. Those patients picked for sequencing had displayed CD8+CD57+ cell expansion on flow cytometry. The use of genomic DNA as template underpinned the TCR beta VDJ and CDR3 profiling. From the reads, TCRdb called clonotypes with MiXCR, one entry per CDR3 protein. The data hold over 150,000 distinct CDR3 sequences, with nearly 50% observed a single time. Sequencing was carried out using sorted CD4+, CD8+, or CD8+CD57+ T cells (not recorded which) from PBMCs. The receptor source for this set is a human donor with aplastic anemia.

The chain recombines TRBV2 with TRBJ1-2; D gene ambiguous. The V end lost 7 bases, the J end lost 7 bases, and 13 bases lay between the germline ends. The CDR3 runs 12 residues. The germline V gene has CDR1 SNHLY and CDR2 FYNNEI. CDR3 in DNA: TGTGCCAGCAATCAGGACGTCCGTGGCTACACCTTC. Translated, it gives CASNQDVRGYTF. Variable domain in full (rest from reference TRBV2 and TRBJ1-2): EPEVTQTPSHQVTQMGQEVILRCVPISNHLYFYWYRQILGQKVEFLVSFYNNEISEKSEIFDDQFSVERPDGSNFTLKIRSTKLEDSAMYFCASNQDVRGYTFGSGTRLTVV.

The chain couples TRBV2 to TRBJ2-5, with TRBD2 matching 12 bases. The CDR3 length is 14 residues. V lost 7 bases, J lost 1 base, and 1 base stayed unmatched. From germline, CDR1 is SNHLY and CDR2 FYNNEI. CDR3 bases: TGTGCCAGCATACTAGCGGGGGGCCAAGAGACCCAGTACTTC. The encoded protein is CASILAGGQETQYF.

This clonotype was counted only a few times. CDR3 bases: TGTGCCAGTACCACAACAGGAGACACTTATAATTCACCCCTCCACTTT. Translation gives CASTTTGDTYNSPLHF. The chain is built from TRBV3-1 and TRBJ1-6, with D possibly TRBD1 on 5 matching bases. The germline V and J ends were trimmed by 9 bases and 4 bases, with 19 bases remaining between them. From germline, CDR1 is LGHDT and CDR2 YNNKEL (reference sequence). The CDR3 consists of 16 residues. Full variable domain (rest looked up from reference TRBV3-1 and TRBJ1-6): DTAVSQTPKYLVTQMGNDKSIKCEQNLGHDTMYWYKQDSKKFLKIMFSYNNKELIINETVPNRFSPKSPDKAHLNLHINSLELGDSAVYFCASTTTGDTYNSPLHFGNGTRLTVT.

For this clonotype: A read error may explain this, as a much larger clone is one base away. The chain couples TRBV7-3 to TRBJ1-1; a weak D match, TRBD1 (5 bases). V was shortened by 5 bases and J by 2 bases, with 9 bases between the two germline ends. The CDR3 extends over 13 amino acids. The germline CDR1 and CDR2 sequences are SGHTA and FQGTGA. CDR3 sequence: CASSPTDNTEAFF. The CDR3 nucleotides read TGTGCCAGCAGCCCGACAGACAACACTGAAGCTTTCTTT. The full variable domain, in which reference TRBV7-3 and TRBJ1-1 provide the parts outside the CDR3, is GAGVSQTPSNKVTEKGKYVELRCDPISGHTALYWYRQSLGQGPEFLIYFQGTGAADDSGLPNDRFFAVRPEGSVSTLKIQRTERGDSAVYLCASSPTDNTEAFFGQGTRLTVV.

The chain is built from TRBV5-1 and TRBJ2-7; a weak D match, TRBD2 (5 bases). CDR3 length: 13 residues. CDR1 and CDR2 from the germline V gene are SGHRS and YFSETQ. The ends were cut back, 0 bases at V and 6 bases at J, with 10 bases in the middle. CDR3 region: CASSLAGEGEQYF. The CDR3 coding sequence is TGCGCCAGCAGCTTGGCGGGCGAGGGCGAGCAGTACTTC.

As for this clonotype: Since no conserved phenylalanine or tryptophan closes the CDR3, a read error is the likely cause. This chain links TRBV25-1 with TRBJ1-4; the D is unclear. The germline V gene has CDR1 MGHDK and CDR2 SYGVNS. The length of the CDR3 is 14 residues. The CDR3: CASTDSGSNEKLFL. The DNA for the CDR3 is TGTGCCAGCACCGATAGTGGTTCTAATGAAAAGCTGTTTCTT.

This clonotype occurred many times. The chain links TRBV10-3 to TRBJ1-3, with D perhaps matching TRBD1 (5 bases). The CDR3 consists of 16 residues. Germline assignment: CDR1 ENHRY and CDR2 SYGVKD. V was clipped by 2 bases and J by 3 bases, with 14 bases between them. Written as DNA, the CDR3 is TGTGCCATCAGTGAGCAGCCGGGGGGATTTGGAAACACCATATATTTT. Its translation is CAISEQPGGFGNTIYF.

This clonotype was picked up one time. The gene calls are TRBV29-1 and TRBJ2-1, with D perhaps assigned TRBD1 or TRBD2 (6 bases each). Per germline, CDR1 SQVTM and CDR2 ANQGSEA. The CDR3 extends over 13 amino acids. Trimming left V 7 bases short and J 4 bases short, with 14 bases between. In DNA form, the CDR3 reads TGCAGCGCCGGAGGGGGACCGTACAATGAGCAGTTCTTC. Its protein is CSAGGGPYNEQFF.

Turning to this clonotype: Compared with germline, one end of the junction differs, possibly owing to a read error. The V gene is TRBV9, the J gene TRBJ1-5; 7 positions agree with TRBD1. Germline V gives CDR1 SGDLS, CDR2 YYNGEE. CDR3 length: 15 residues. CDR3 in amino acids: CANSVGQASNQPQHF. In DNA, the CDR3 is TGTGCCAACAGCGTCGGACAGGCTAGCAATCAGCCCCAGCATTTT.

This chain joins TRBV2 and TRBJ2-3; TRBD1 is a possible D gene (5 bases). The germline V gene encodes CDR1 SNHLY and CDR2 FYNNEI. V lost 4 bases and J 5 bases, leaving 19 bases between the germline ends. The CDR3 totals 16 residues. The CDR3 sequence: CASSGRGWRALDTQYF. The CDR3 DNA sequence: TGTGCCAGCAGTGGAAGGGGATGGAGAGCTTTAGATACGCAGTATTTT.

CDR3: CASSLGAGRRTDTQYF. DNA for the CDR3: TGTGCCAGCAGCTTAGGGGCGGGAAGGCGCACAGATACGCAGTATTTT. The V call is TRBV11-1, the J call TRBJ2-3; possibly TRBD2 for D (6 bases). CDR1 SGHAT and CDR2 FQDESV come from the germline V gene (reference sequence). The length of the CDR3 is 16 residues. V lost 1 base and J 1 base, leaving 12 bases between the germline ends.

V usage is TRBV12-3 or TRBV12-4 and J usage is TRBJ2-7; 12 positions agree with TRBD2. The CDR3 totals 18 residues. V shed 5 bases and J 7 bases; nucleotides not matched to a gene: 18. The CDR3 sequence: CASSGGNGLAGPSGEQYF. The CDR3 DNA reads TGTGCCAGCAGTGGGGGGAACGGACTAGCGGGGCCCTCGGGAGAGCAGTACTTC.

This clonotype was observed once. V usage is TRBV20-1 and J usage is TRBJ2-5, with a weak D call TRBD2 (7 bases). The V gene's germline CDR1 is DFQATT and CDR2 SNEGSKA (reference sequence). The CDR3 length is 15 residues. V lost 3 bases, J lost 6 bases, and 20 bases lay in between. The CDR3 DNA reads as TGCAGTGCTAGTGGCCGGCGGGGGCAGGACCAGACCCAGTACTTC. This translates into CSASGRRGQDQTQYF.

In this sample, this clonotype turned up many times. A much larger clone is a single base away; this may be a read error. The gene calls are TRBV29-1 and TRBJ1-1, with D possibly matching TRBD1 (5 bases). Germline CDR1 is SQVTM and CDR2 is ANQGSEA. The V end was cut by 7 bases, the J end by 3 bases, with 15 bases between. CDR3 length equals 13 residues. CDR3: CSARAGLHTEAFF. CDR3 nucleotides: TGCAGCGCCAGGGCAGGGCTGCACACTGAAGCTTTCTTT.

The rearrangement links TRBV11-2 to TRBJ1-1; 10 positions agree with TRBD1. V shed 2 bases and J 9 bases; nucleotides not matched to a gene: 6. CDR3 length: 14 amino acids. Germline values: CDR1 SGHAT, CDR2 FQNNGV. Here the CDR3 reads CASSLKGQGHQAFF. DNA of the CDR3: TGTGCCAGCAGCTTAAAGGGACAGGGGCACCAAGCTTTCTTT.

This clonotype was detected many times. The chain uses TRBV11-2 and TRBJ1-5, with 7 bases lining up with TRBD1. The germline gives CDR1 SGHAT, CDR2 FQNNGV. The length of the CDR3 is 17 residues. V was clipped by 5 bases and J by 6 bases; unmatched bases: 16. CDR3 residues: CASSRLGTATKSQPQHF. CDR3 coding DNA: TGTGCCAGCAGCCGACTCGGGACAGCCACAAAAAGTCAGCCCCAGCATTTT.

This clonotype was picked up one time. The rearrangement joins TRBV11-2 to TRBJ2-5; D gene ambiguous. This CDR3 region has 13 residues. V lost 3 bases and J 0 bases, leaving 5 bases between the germline ends. Germline V lookup: CDR1 SGHAT, CDR2 FQNNGV. CDR3 residues: CASSFSHQETQYF. CDR3 coding DNA: TGTGCCAGCAGCTTTTCACACCAAGAGACCCAGTACTTC.

The J gene is TRBJ2-1, the V gene TRBV6-2 or TRBV6-3; D perhaps matches TRBD2 (5 bases). V was clipped by 4 bases and J by 9 bases, with 10 bases between them. Per germline, CDR1 MNHEY and CDR2 SVGEGT. The CDR3 is 12 amino acids. The CDR3 DNA follows: TGTGCCAGCAGTTTCGCCGGGATTGAGCAGTTCTTC. This encodes CASSFAGIEQFF.